A selection of T cell receptor beta chains follows, all from one sample in a study of T cell changes during pregnancy in multiple sclerosis. Profiled with immunoSEQ multiplex PCR; TCRdb holds only in-frame clones, not every one. This repertoire shows some 30,000 clones, approximately 90% found once; its top ten account for 3.5% to 4.5%. The starting material was CD8+ T cells from peripheral blood mononuclear cells, obtained in the second trimester of pregnancy. These receptors were taken from a female donor with multiple sclerosis, enrolled in a pregnancy study. CDR3s include the opening cysteine and the closing phenylalanine or tryptophan. D genes are given only for firm matches. Size is stated for part of the rows, as once, few or many counts, or as a class when the clone is expanded.

J gene	clone size	D gene	V gene	CDR3 protein	CDR3 DNA
TRBJ2-7	-	TRBD1	TRBV27	CASSWRGQGYYEQYF	TGTGCCAGCAGCTGGAGGGGACAGGGGTACTACGAGCAGTACTTC
TRBJ2-3	-	TRBD2	TRBV7-9	CASSSPQALAGDSDTQYF	TGTGCCAGCAGCTCACCTCAGGCACTAGCGGGAGATTCAGATACGCAGTATTTT
TRBJ2-6	-	-	TRBV27	CASMLAFSGANVLTF	TGTGCCAGCATGCTGGCCTTCTCTGGGGCCAACGTCCTGACTTTC
TRBJ1-5	-	-	TRBV11-2	CASSTNGQSNQPQHF	TGTGCCAGCAGCACGAACGGACAGAGCAATCAGCCCCAGCATTTT
TRBJ2-1	-	-	TRBV29-1	CSVRGGSRGNEQFF	TGCAGCGTCAGAGGTGGGTCCAGGGGCAATGAGCAGTTCTTC
TRBJ2-1	few	-	TRBV4-3	CASSQDRDLSYNEQFF	TGCGCCAGCAGCCAAGATAGGGACTTGTCCTACAATGAGCAGTTCTTC
TRBJ1-1	medium-sized	-	TRBV4-1	CASSLYPQFGRSTEAFF	TGCGCCAGCAGCCTCTATCCGCAGTTTGGGAGAAGCACTGAAGCTTTCTTT
TRBJ1-5	once	-	TRBV27	CASSLGGSYSNQPQHF	TGTGCCAGCAGTTTGGGAGGGTCCTATAGCAATCAGCCCCAGCATTTT
TRBJ1-2	-	TRBD1	TRBV29-1	CSVEGSGDSRFYGYTF	TGCAGCGTTGAAGGTTCGGGGGACAGTCGATTCTATGGCTACACCTTC
TRBJ2-3	-	-	TRBV11-2	CASSPGGGLAVTDTQYF	TGTGCCAGCAGCCCAGGAGGGGGGCTAGCGGTCACAGATACGCAGTATTTT
TRBJ2-5	-	TRBD1	TRBV7-9	CASTSEQGALETQYF	TGTGCCAGCACCAGCGAACAGGGGGCCCTCGAGACCCAGTACTTC
TRBJ1-4	-	-	TRBV4-3	CASSQLTATNEKLFF	TGCGCCAGCAGCCAGTTGACAGCAACTAATGAAAAACTGTTTTTT
TRBJ2-7	-	TRBD2	TRBV28	CASSLGLAGDYYEQYF	TGTGCCAGCAGTTTGGGGCTAGCGGGAGATTACTACGAGCAGTACTTC
TRBJ2-7	-	TRBD1	TRBV10-3	CAISWTGSPYEQYF	TGTGCCATCAGCTGGACAGGGTCCCCCTACGAGCAGTACTTC
TRBJ2-7	once	-	TRBV5-6	CASSLGNEQYF	TGTGCCAGCAGCTTGGGTAACGAGCAGTACTTC
TRBJ2-1	-	TRBD1	TRBV10-3	CAIRGTDSYNEQFF	TGTGCCATCAGGGGGACAGACTCCTACAATGAGCAGTTCTTC
TRBJ1-2	-	-	TRBV28	CASSLAPPGHGYTF	TGTGCCAGCAGTTTAGCCCCCCCTGGGCATGGCTACACCTTC
TRBJ2-2	-	-	TRBV28	CASSLGVPGELFF	TGTGCCAGCAGTTTGGGAGTTCCCGGGGAGCTGTTTTTT